The present entry profiles one T cell receptor (beta chain) with its context. V was shortened by 3 bases and J by 0 bases, with 12 bases between the two germline ends. This CDR3 region has 15 residues. Germline loops: CDR1 GTSNPN, CDR2 SVGIG (reference sequence). Recruited during active infection, patients (from Seattle) were subsequently followed longitudinally. These data originate in a study of blood T cell repertoires in COVID-19. In the study overall: T cells, B-cell-depleted T cells, or PBMCs supplied cDNA or gDNA.

Per the original methods: Estimation of nucleated cell counts was performed using reference gene primer amplification. Clones were sequenced by immunoSEQ multiplex PCR, and TCRdb holds only the in-frame ones, with some missing. Clone size and V and J calls were adopted from that table, with D and trimming inferred from the DNA. Among about 50,000 clones listed, 89% were seen once. This TCR was recovered from a woman aged 55-69 years with COVID-19, enrolled during active disease. This sequence joins TRBV30 and TRBJ1-3; D is undetermined. Sequencing was done on a sample of peripheral blood. The CDR3 bases are TGTGCCTGGAGGCGGGGAGGCACCTCTGGAAACACCATATATTTT. Translating gives CAWRRGGTSGNTIYF. Supplemented by reference TRBV30 and TRBJ1-3, the full variable domain reads SQTIHQWPATLVQPVGSPLSLECTVEGTSNPNLYWYRQAAGRGLQLLFYSVGIGQISSEVPQNLSASRPQDRQFILSSKKLLLSDSGFYLCAWRRGGTSGNTIYFGEGSWLTVV.